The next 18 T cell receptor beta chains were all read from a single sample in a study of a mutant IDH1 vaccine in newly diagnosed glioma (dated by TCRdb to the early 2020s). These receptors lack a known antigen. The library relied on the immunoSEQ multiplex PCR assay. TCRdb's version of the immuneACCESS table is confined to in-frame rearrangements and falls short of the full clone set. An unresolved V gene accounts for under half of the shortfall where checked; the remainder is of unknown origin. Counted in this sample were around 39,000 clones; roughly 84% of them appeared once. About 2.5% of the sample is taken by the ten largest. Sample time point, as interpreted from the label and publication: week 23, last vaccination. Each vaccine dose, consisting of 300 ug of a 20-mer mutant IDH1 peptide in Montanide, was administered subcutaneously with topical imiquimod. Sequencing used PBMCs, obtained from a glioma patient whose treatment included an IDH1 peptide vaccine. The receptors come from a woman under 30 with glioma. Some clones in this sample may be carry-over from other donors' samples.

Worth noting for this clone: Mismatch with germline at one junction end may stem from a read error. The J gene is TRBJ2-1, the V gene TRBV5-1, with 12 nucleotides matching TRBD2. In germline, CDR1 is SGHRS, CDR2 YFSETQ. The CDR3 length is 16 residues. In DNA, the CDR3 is TGCGCCAGCAGCTTGGAAGGGGGACTAGCGGGCCGCGGATTAGTCTTC. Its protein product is CASSLEGGLAGRGLVF. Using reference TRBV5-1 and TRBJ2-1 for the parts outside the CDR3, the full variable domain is KAGVTQTPRYLIKTRGQQVTLSCSPISGHRSVSWYQQTPGQGLQFLFEYFSETQRNKGNFPGRFSGRQFSNSRSEMNVSTLELGDSALYLCASSLEGGLAGRGLVFGPGTRLTVL.

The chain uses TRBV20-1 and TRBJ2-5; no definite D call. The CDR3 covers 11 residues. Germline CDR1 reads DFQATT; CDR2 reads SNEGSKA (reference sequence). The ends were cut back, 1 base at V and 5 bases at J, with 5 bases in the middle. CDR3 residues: CSARVGETQYF. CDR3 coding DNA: TGCAGTGCTAGAGTTGGGGAGACCCAGTACTTC.

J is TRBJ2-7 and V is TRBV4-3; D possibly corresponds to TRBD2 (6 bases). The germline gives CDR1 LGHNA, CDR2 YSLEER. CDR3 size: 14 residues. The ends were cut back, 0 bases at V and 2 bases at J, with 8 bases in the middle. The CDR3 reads CASSQEEGTYEQYF. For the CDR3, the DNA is TGCGCCAGCAGCCAAGAGGAGGGAACCTACGAGCAGTACTTC.

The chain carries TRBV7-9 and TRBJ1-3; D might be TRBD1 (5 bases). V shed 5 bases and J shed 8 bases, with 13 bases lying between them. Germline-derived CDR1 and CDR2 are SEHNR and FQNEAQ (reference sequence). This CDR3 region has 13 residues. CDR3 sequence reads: CASSVDTGHTIYF. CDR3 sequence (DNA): TGTGCCAGCAGCGTGGACACCGGACACACCATATATTTT.

This chain's CDR3 is CASSLERARHEQYF. The DNA of the CDR3 is TGTGCCAGCAGCTTGGAACGGGCTCGGCACGAGCAGTACTTC. V is TRBV5-5 and J is TRBJ2-7; D is undetermined. The CDR3 has 14 amino acids. The V gene lost 0 bases and the J gene lost 5 bases, with 12 bases spanning the gap. Looked up from germline, CDR1 is SGHKS and CDR2 is YYEKEE (reference sequence).

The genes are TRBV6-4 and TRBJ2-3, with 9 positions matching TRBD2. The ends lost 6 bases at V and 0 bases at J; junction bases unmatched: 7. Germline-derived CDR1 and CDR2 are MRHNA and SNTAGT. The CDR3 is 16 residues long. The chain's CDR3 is CASSHTAGGSTDTQYF. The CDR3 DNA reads TGTGCCAGCAGCCACACGGCGGGAGGGAGCACAGATACGCAGTATTTT.

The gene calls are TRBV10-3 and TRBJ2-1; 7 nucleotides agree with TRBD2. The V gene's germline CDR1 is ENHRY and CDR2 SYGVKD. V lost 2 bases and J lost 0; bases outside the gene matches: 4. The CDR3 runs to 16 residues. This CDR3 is CAISEQGGSSYNEQFF. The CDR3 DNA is TGTGCCATCAGTGAGCAGGGCGGGAGCTCCTACAATGAGCAGTTCTTC.

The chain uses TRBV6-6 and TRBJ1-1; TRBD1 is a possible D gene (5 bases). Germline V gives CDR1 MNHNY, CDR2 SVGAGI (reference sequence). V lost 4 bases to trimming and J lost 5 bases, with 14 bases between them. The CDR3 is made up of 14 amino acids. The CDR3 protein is CASSSGAGGTEAFF. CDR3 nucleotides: TGTGCCAGCAGTTCCGGGGCCGGCGGAACTGAAGCTTTCTTT.

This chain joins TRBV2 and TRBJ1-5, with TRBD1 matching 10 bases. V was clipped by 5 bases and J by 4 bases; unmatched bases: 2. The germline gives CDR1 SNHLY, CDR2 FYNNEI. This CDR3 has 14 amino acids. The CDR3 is CASSRDRGNQPQHF. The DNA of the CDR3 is TGTGCCAGCAGTCGGGACAGGGGAAATCAGCCCCAGCATTTT.

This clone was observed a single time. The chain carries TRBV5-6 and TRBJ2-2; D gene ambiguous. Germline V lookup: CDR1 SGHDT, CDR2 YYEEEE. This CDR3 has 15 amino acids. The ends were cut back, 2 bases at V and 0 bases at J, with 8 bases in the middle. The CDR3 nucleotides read TGTGCCAGCAGCTTTAAAGCTTCGAACACCGGGGAGCTGTTTTTT. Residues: CASSFKASNTGELFF.

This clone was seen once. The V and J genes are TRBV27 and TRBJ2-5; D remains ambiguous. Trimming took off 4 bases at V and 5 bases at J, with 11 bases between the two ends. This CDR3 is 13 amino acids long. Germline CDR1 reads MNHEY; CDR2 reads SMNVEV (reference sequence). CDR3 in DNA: TGTGCCAGCAGTTCTCCCCTGGGGGAGACCCAGTACTTC. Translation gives CASSSPLGETQYF.

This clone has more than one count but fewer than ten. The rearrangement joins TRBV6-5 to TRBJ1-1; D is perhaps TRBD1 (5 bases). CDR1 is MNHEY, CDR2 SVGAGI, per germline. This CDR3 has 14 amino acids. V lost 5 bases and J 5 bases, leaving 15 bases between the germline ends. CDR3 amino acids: CASSRQSTGTEAFF. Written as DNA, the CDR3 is TGTGCCAGCAGTAGACAGTCCACTGGTACTGAAGCTTTCTTT.

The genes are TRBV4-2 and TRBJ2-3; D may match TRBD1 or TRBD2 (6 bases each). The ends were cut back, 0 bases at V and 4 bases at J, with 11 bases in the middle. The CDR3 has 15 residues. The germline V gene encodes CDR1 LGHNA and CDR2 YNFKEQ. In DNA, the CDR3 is TGTGCCAGCAGCCAAGAGGAGGGGGGTCCAGATACGCAGTATTTT. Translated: CASSQEEGGPDTQYF.

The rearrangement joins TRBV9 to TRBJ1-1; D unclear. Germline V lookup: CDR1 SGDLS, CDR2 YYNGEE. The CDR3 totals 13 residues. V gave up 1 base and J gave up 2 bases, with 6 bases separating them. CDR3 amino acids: CASSVSINTEAFF. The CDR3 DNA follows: TGTGCCAGCAGCGTATCCATTAACACTGAAGCTTTCTTT.

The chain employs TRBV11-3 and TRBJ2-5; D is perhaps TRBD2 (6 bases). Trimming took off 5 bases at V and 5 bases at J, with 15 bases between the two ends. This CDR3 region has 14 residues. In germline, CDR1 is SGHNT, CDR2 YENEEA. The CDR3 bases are TGTGCCAGCAGCCCTCCAACTAGCACGGAGACCCAGTACTTC. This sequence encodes CASSPPTSTETQYF.

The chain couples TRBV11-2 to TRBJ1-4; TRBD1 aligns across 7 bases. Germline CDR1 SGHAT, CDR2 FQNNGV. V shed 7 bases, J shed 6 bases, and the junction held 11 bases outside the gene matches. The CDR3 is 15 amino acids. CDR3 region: CASTPREGADEKLFF. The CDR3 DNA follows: TGTGCCAGCACCCCCAGGGAGGGGGCAGATGAAAAACTGTTTTTT.

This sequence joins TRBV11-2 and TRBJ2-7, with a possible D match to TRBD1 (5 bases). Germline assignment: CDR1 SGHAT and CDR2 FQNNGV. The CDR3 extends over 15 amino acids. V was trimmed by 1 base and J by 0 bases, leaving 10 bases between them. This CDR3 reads CASSLGGPSSYEQYF. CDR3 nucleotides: TGTGCCAGCAGCTTAGGGGGCCCGAGCTCCTACGAGCAGTACTTC.

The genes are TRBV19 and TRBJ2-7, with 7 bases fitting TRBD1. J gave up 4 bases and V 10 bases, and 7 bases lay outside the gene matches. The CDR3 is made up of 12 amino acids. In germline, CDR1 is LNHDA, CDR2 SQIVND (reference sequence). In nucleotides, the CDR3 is TGTGCCATTGGGACAGATAATTACGAGCAGTACTTC. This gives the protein CAIGTDNYEQYF.